This TCR beta chain originates from a study of CD8+ T cells in alopecia areata. Study information: Tofacitinib administration to treated patients was oral, at 5 to 10 mg twice daily. The duration of tofacitinib was 6 to 18 months, with 6 months off drug afterward.

Study conclusions and caveats: Compared with mice, patients displayed less clear TCR sharing, possibly for HLA-related reasons. Affected lesional scalp, above all in alopecia totalis/universalis, was more clonal than normal scalp.

CDR1 GTSNPN and CDR2 SVGIG come from the germline V gene (reference sequence). CDR3 length: 15 residues. V lost 4 bases and J lost 1; bases outside the gene matches: 9. The sample holds a few counts of this clone. Its matching antigen is unknown. RNA, once extracted, was reverse transcribed into cDNA for use as the sequencing template. The data were produced by immunoSEQ multiplex PCR, yet TCRdb's version contains in-frame clones alone and is incomplete. This table holds more than 150,000 clones, 59% found once. The rearrangement links TRBV30 to TRBJ2-5; 7 bases are a match to TRBD1. The sequencing here drew on CD4+ T cells sorted from blood, taken at week 0. The origin of this receptor is a human donor with alopecia areata. This CDR3 reads CAWNPRGWLQETQYF. Here the CDR3 DNA reads TGTGCCTGGAATCCCAGGGGGTGGCTCCAAGAGACCCAGTACTTC.